The 26 T cell receptor beta chains given below trace back to one sample, sequenced in a study of T-cell memory formation after mild COVID-19. TCRdb used MiXCR to reprocess the 5' RACE reads, holding one entry per CDR3 protein. The table has some 450,000 distinct CDR3 sequences, over 15% seen once. Sequenced: PBMCs or a T cell subset sorted from them (not recorded which). These receptor sequences come from an adult woman who had mild COVID-19 (a few samples of this study predate the infection). Cell type and time point are not known.

The chain has TRBV6-5 and TRBJ2-5, with TRBD2 matching over 9 bases. The junction had 16 bases not matched to a gene; V was cut back by 0 bases and J by 5 bases. Per germline, CDR1 MNHEY and CDR2 SVGAGI. CDR3 length equals 19 residues. DNA for the CDR3: TGTGCCAGCAGTTACTCAGCCGGTGGAATAGCGGGAGTTCAGGAGACCCAGTACTTC. This translates into CASSYSAGGIAGVQETQYF.

This clonotype was counted only a few times. V is TRBV20-1 and J is TRBJ2-5, with 10 bases fitting TRBD2. J was trimmed by 0 bases and V by 3 bases; bases with no gene match: 4. This CDR3 spans 15 amino acids. CDR1 is DFQATT and CDR2 is SNEGSKA in the germline V gene (reference sequence). As DNA, the CDR3 is TGCAGTGCTAGGGGACTAGCGACGTACCAAGAGACCCAGTACTTC. Its protein is CSARGLATYQETQYF.

This clonotype showed up just a few times. The chain combines TRBV12-3 or TRBV12-4 with TRBJ2-3; tentatively, D is TRBD2 (6 bases). V was cut by 6 bases and J by 2 bases, with 12 bases left in between. This CDR3 has 14 amino acids. CDR3 coding DNA: TGTGCCAGCAGACCGGGACTGTACACAGATACGCAGTATTTT. This gives the protein CASRPGLYTDTQYF.

This clonotype occurred a few times. The chain recombines TRBV7-8 with TRBJ2-7; 9 bases are a match to TRBD1. V shed 2 bases, J shed 5 bases, and the junction held 7 bases outside the gene matches. Germline V gene lookup returns CDR1 SGHVS and CDR2 FQNEAQ. This CDR3 spans 15 amino acids. CDR3 nucleotides: TGTGCCAGCAGCTTATTAGGGACAGGGAGAAACGAGCAGTACTTC. Residues: CASSLLGTGRNEQYF. The complete variable domain, with remaining parts taken from reference TRBV7-8 and TRBJ2-7, reads GAGVSQSPRYKVAKRGQDVALRCDPISGHVSLFWYQQALGQGPEFLTYFQNEAQLDKSGLPSDRFFAERPEGSVSTLKIQRTQQEDSAVYLCASSLLGTGRNEQYFGPGTRLTVT.

The gene calls are TRBV9 and TRBJ2-5, with 11 bases aligning to TRBD2. V dropped 3 bases and J dropped 5; count of bases not matched to a gene: 6. The CDR3 consists of 15 residues. Germline V gene sequence: CDR1 SGDLS, CDR2 YYNGEE. For the CDR3, the DNA is TGTGCCAGCAGCGAATTAGCGGGAGGGCCGGAGACCCAGTACTTC. Its translation: CASSELAGGPETQYF.

The chain is built from TRBV12-3 or TRBV12-4 and TRBJ2-5, with D possibly TRBD2 on 5 matching bases. This CDR3 region has 15 residues. Between the trimmed V and J ends, which lost 6 bases and 3 bases, there was a span of 17 bases. The CDR3 protein is CASSPGARGEETQYF. Written as DNA, the CDR3 is TGTGCCAGCAGCCCCGGCGCACGGGGAGAAGAGACCCAGTACTTC.

V usage is TRBV7-9 and J usage is TRBJ1-1, with a tentative D call TRBD1 (6 bases). The CDR3 contains 13 residues. Trimming stripped 6 bases from V and 0 bases from J, with 8 bases between. The germline V gene has CDR1 SEHNR and CDR2 FQNEAQ (reference sequence). The CDR3 DNA reads as TGTGCCAGCAGGGGGGGGCTGAACACTGAAGCTTTCTTT. Amino acid sequence: CASRGGLNTEAFF.

The V gene is TRBV5-6, the J gene TRBJ2-7; either TRBD1 or TRBD2 may fit D (5 bases each). This CDR3 has 17 residues. Germline CDR1 and CDR2: SGHDT and YYEEEE. V shed 0 bases and J shed 0 bases, with 16 bases lying between them. The CDR3, as DNA: TGTGCCAGCAGCTTGGAAGGAGTAGGGACGGTCTCCTACGAGCAGTACTTC. This encodes CASSLEGVGTVSYEQYF.

This clonotype was detected ten times or more. V gene TRBV18 combines with J gene TRBJ2-1; 11 bases fit TRBD2. The germline gives CDR1 KGHSH, CDR2 LQKENI. CDR3 length: 17 residues. V shed 3 bases, J shed 6 bases, and the junction held 10 bases outside the gene matches. The CDR3 bases are TGTGCCAGCTCACCTCGACTAGCGGGACTCTCGGGCAATGAGCAGTTCTTC. It specifies CASSPRLAGLSGNEQFF.

This clonotype has more than one count but fewer than ten. CDR3 sequence: CATSRDRGSGANVLTF. The DNA for the CDR3 is TGTGCCACCAGCAGAGATCGAGGGTCTGGGGCCAACGTCCTGACTTTC. The chain carries TRBV15 and TRBJ2-6; possibly TRBD2 for D (5 bases). V was cut by 0 bases and J by 1 base, with 7 bases left in between. Germline CDR1 reads LNHNV; CDR2 reads YYDKDF (reference sequence). The CDR3 runs to 16 residues.

This clonotype was seen a few times. The chain joins TRBV4-1 to TRBJ2-3, with TRBD1 matching over 11 bases. The CDR3 runs 14 residues. Trimming cost V 8 bases and J 0 bases; bases outside gene matches: 1. Germline CDR1 MGHRA, CDR2 YSYEKL. The CDR3 loop reads CASGQGASTDTQYF. DNA of the CDR3: TGCGCCAGCGGACAGGGGGCCAGCACAGATACGCAGTATTTT.

This clonotype was recorded at least ten times. The CDR3 region is CASTEKSYEQYF. CDR3 bases: TGTGCCAGCACTGAAAAGTCCTACGAGCAGTACTTC. The chain is built from TRBV6-2 or TRBV6-3 and TRBJ2-7; D remains ambiguous. Trimming cost V 7 bases and J 1 base, with 8 bases left between them. Germline V CDR1 and CDR2: MNHEY, SVGEGT. The CDR3 runs 12 residues.

This clonotype has a handful of counts. DNA of the CDR3: TGCAGTGCCCTTATGGGACAGGGATCGGGTACGCAGTATTTT. Its translation: CSALMGQGSGTQYF. The chain is built from TRBV20-1 and TRBJ2-3, with TRBD1 matching 9 bases. CDR1 is DFQATT, CDR2 SNEGSKA, per germline (reference sequence). The trim removed 6 bases at V and 8 bases at J, leaving 12 bases unmatched. The CDR3 has 14 residues.

There are a few counts of this clonotype. This rearrangement joins TRBV12-3 or TRBV12-4 to TRBJ1-1; tentative D call: TRBD1 (5 bases). Trimming pared 2 bases from V and 1 base from J, leaving 11 bases between. This CDR3 has 15 residues. The CDR3 is CASSLTGDQNTEAFF. The CDR3 DNA reads TGTGCCAGCAGTTTAACGGGGGACCAGAACACTGAAGCTTTCTTT.

The rearrangement joins TRBV20-1 to TRBJ2-5, with D perhaps being TRBD1 or TRBD2 (5 bases each). V lost 5 bases and J 7 bases, leaving 23 bases between the germline ends. The V gene's germline CDR1 is DFQATT and CDR2 SNEGSKA (reference sequence). The CDR3 is made up of 15 amino acids. This chain's CDR3 is CSALRGESYKGTQYF. CDR3 sequence (DNA): TGCAGTGCTCTTAGAGGGGAGTCATACAAAGGGACCCAGTACTTC.

This chain uses TRBV29-1 with TRBJ2-7; 9 nucleotides align to TRBD1. Germline V gene data show CDR1 as SQVTM and CDR2 as ANQGSEA. This CDR3 spans 13 amino acids. Losses at the gene ends were 5 bases for V and 3 bases for J; bases not matched to a gene: 5. This chain's CDR3 is CSVLDRGGYEQYF. The CDR3 region has the DNA TGCAGCGTTTTGGACAGGGGAGGCTACGAGCAGTACTTC.

In this sample, this clonotype turned up a few times. The J gene is TRBJ2-1, the V gene TRBV5-4, with 11 bases lining up with TRBD2. Germline assignment: CDR1 SGHNT and CDR2 YYREEE (reference sequence). The V gene end was trimmed by 4 bases and the J gene end by 12 bases; junction bases not matched to a gene: 15. This CDR3 is built from 16 residues. CDR3 DNA sequence: TGTGCCAGCAGCGTAACCGGGACAGCCGGGACTAGCGGGCAGTTCTTC. This sequence encodes CASSVTGTAGTSGQFF.

This chain links TRBV7-2 with TRBJ2-3, with no clear D. The CDR3 consists of 13 residues. The ends were cut back, 5 bases at V and 4 bases at J, with 10 bases in the middle. Germline V gene lookup returns CDR1 SGHTA and CDR2 FQGNSA. The CDR3 region has the DNA TGTGCCAGCAGCCCCATTATAGCAGATACGCAGTATTTT. Its protein is CASSPIIADTQYF. The full variable domain, completed using reference TRBV7-2 and TRBJ2-3, is GAGVSQSPSNKVTEKGKDVELRCDPISGHTALYWYRQSLGQGLEFLIYFQGNSAPDKSGLPSDRFSAERTGGSVSTLTIQRTQQEDSAVYLCASSPIIADTQYFGPGTRLTVL.

This clonotype was seen once. The gene calls are TRBV5-1 and TRBJ2-3; 9 positions agree with TRBD2. The CDR3 totals 14 residues. Trimming at V came to 5 bases and at J to 2 bases, leaving 3 bases not matched to a gene. Germline V lookup: CDR1 SGHRS, CDR2 YFSETQ. The CDR3 is CASRIAGATDTQYF. CDR3 nucleotide sequence: TGCGCCAGCAGGATAGCGGGGGCCACAGATACGCAGTATTTT.

The V gene is TRBV3-1, the J gene TRBJ2-6; 10 nucleotides line up with TRBD1. V lost 2 bases and J lost 0; bases outside the gene matches: 19. The CDR3 runs 23 residues. Germline values: CDR1 LGHDT, CDR2 YNNKEL (reference sequence). The CDR3 DNA reads as TGTGCCAGCAGCCAATTCCTCCGGGACAGGGGAACCACTCCCAGCTCTGGGGCCAACGTCCTGACTTTC. It is translated as CASSQFLRDRGTTPSSGANVLTF.

The rearrangement joins TRBV5-4 to TRBJ2-6, with D unclear. Trimming shortened V by 4 bases and J by 0 bases, and 17 bases separated the two germline ends. The CDR3 has 18 residues. CDR1 and CDR2 from the germline V gene are SGHNT and YYREEE (reference sequence). CDR3 coding DNA: TGTGCCAGCAGCCCCGGCGTCAGCTATAGCTCTGGGGCCAACGTCCTGACTTTC. Translating gives CASSPGVSYSSGANVLTF. Together with reference TRBV5-4 and TRBJ2-6, the CDR3 gives the full variable domain: ETGVTQSPTHLIKTRGQQVTLRCSSQSGHNTVSWYQQALGQGPQFIFQYYREEENGRGNFPPRFSGLQFPNYSSELNVNALELDDSALYLCASSPGVSYSSGANVLTFGAGSRLTVL.

This clonotype appeared many times. The chain has TRBV7-3 and TRBJ2-1; D unclear. The CDR3 totals 14 residues. Looked up from germline, CDR1 is SGHTA and CDR2 is FQGTGA. V was clipped by 2 bases and J by 4 bases, with 9 bases between them. For the CDR3, the DNA is TGTGCCAGCAGCTTACGGCAAGCGTACAATGAGCAGTTCTTC. It is translated as CASSLRQAYNEQFF.

This clonotype was detected a few times. The rearrangement uses TRBV9 and TRBJ1-1; D uncertain. The germline gives CDR1 SGDLS, CDR2 YYNGEE. The CDR3 has 13 residues. The V and J ends lost 1 base and 4 bases respectively, with 8 bases between them. In DNA form, the CDR3 reads TGTGCCAGCAGCGTATCCGTGGCCACTGAAGCTTTCTTT. Translated, it gives CASSVSVATEAFF.

This clonotype was seen a few times. The chain employs TRBV5-1 and TRBJ2-1, with 9 bases matching TRBD1. Trimming took 6 bases from V and 5 from J; bases not matched to a gene: 3. The germline CDR1 and CDR2 sequences are SGHRS and YFSETQ. This CDR3 has 13 amino acids. DNA of the CDR3: TGCGCCAGCACCAGGGACAGGGACAATGAGCAGTTCTTC. Its protein product is CASTRDRDNEQFF.

The rearrangement links TRBV5-1 to TRBJ1-1, with D possibly being TRBD1 (5 bases). CDR3 length equals 16 residues. CDR1 SGHRS and CDR2 YFSETQ come from the germline V gene. V was trimmed by 5 bases and J by 4 bases, leaving 21 bases between them. This chain's CDR3 is CASRRDVALGTTEAFF. The CDR3, as DNA: TGCGCCAGCAGACGGGACGTGGCCCTGGGGACCACTGAAGCTTTCTTT.

The V and J genes are TRBV5-4 and TRBJ2-5, with 13 bases matching TRBD2. Looked up from germline, CDR1 is SGHNT and CDR2 is YYREEE (reference sequence). The CDR3 sequence is 17 residues long. V dropped 3 bases and J dropped 0; count of bases not matched to a gene: 5. The CDR3, as DNA: TGTGCCAGCAGCTCCGGGACTAGCGGGGTGAACCAAGAGACCCAGTACTTC. Encoded protein: CASSSGTSGVNQETQYF. The full variable domain, its missing parts supplied by reference TRBV5-4 and TRBJ2-5, is ETGVTQSPTHLIKTRGQQVTLRCSSQSGHNTVSWYQQALGQGPQFIFQYYREEENGRGNFPPRFSGLQFPNYSSELNVNALELDDSALYLCASSSGTSGVNQETQYFGPGTRLLVL.